A selection of T cell receptor beta chains follows, all from one sample in a study of blood T cell repertoires in COVID-19. This table comes from immunoSEQ multiplex PCR, and its TCRdb copy is limited to in-frame clones, with some not included. In the table there are about 180,000 clones, around 73% of which are singletons. Sequencing was done on a sample of PBMCs or T cells enriched from blood (not recorded which). The source of these receptors is a woman between 50 and 59 years old who had recovered from COVID-19. Each CDR3 is given with its conserved first and last residue. Part of the rows lack a size; the others show once, few, many or a class for expanded clones.

cdr3_aa v_call clone_size j_call
CASSLGLAGAETQYF TRBV5-1 - TRBJ2-5
CASSPAPGQNKNIQYF TRBV7-9 - TRBJ2-4
CASSLSSGNTEAFF TRBV5-1 - TRBJ1-1
CASTAFLAGLNTGELFF TRBV3-1/TRBV3-2 - TRBJ2-2
CASSLIDEQFF TRBV5-5 - TRBJ2-1
CASSQGRGNTEAFF TRBV3-1/TRBV3-2 - TRBJ1-1
CAWSMGGGRGTQYF TRBV30 once TRBJ2-5
CAISPGQGAFF TRBV10-3 - TRBJ1-1
CASSLGGLAGVGEDTQYF TRBV5-1 - TRBJ2-3
CASSYDTGNYGYTF TRBV6-5 - TRBJ1-2
CASSLASGSAREQYF TRBV28 once TRBJ2-7
CASSPTSGGISYGYTF TRBV14 - TRBJ1-2
CASSAASSSFAEQYF TRBV9 - TRBJ2-7
CASGRDTNYEQYF TRBV2 - TRBJ2-7
CASSRGQALNTEAFF TRBV18 - TRBJ1-1